The T cell receptor beta chain described here comes from a study of graft-versus-host responses after intestinal transplantation. Study in general: Anti-thymocyte globulin served as induction for all recipients, who then took tacrolimus and steroids for about 3 years.

The V end was cut by 8 bases, the J end by 0 bases, with 11 bases between. From germline, CDR1 is MNHNS and CDR2 SASEGT. This CDR3 is built from 13 residues. TCRdb's copy holds only in-frame clones and misses some; the assay was immunoSEQ multiplex PCR. This sample has over 70,000 clones, with roughly four fifths found just once. This clone was observed a handful of times. Its antigen is unknown. The V gene is TRBV6-1, the J gene TRBJ2-7; D may be TRBD1 (6 bases). Sample: unstimulated CD8+ T cells sorted from spleen or lymph node cells, taken before intestinal transplant. This TCR was sampled from a human donor who received an intestinal transplant. The DNA for the CDR3 is TGTGCCAGCCTACGGGACAACTCCTACGAGCAGTACTTC. Its protein product is CASLRDNSYEQYF.